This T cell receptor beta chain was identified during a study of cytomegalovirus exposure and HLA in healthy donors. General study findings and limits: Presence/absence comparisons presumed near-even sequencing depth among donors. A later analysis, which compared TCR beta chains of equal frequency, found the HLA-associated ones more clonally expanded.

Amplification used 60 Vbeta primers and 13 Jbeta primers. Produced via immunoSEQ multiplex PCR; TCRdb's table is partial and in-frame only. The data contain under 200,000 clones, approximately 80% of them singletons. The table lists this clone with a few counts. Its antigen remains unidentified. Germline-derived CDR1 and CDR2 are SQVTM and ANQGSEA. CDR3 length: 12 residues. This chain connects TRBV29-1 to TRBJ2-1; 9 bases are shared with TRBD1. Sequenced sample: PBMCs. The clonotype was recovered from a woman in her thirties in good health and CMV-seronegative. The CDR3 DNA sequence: TGCAGGGGAGGGACAGGGTTGGATGAGCAGTTCTTC. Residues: CRGGTGLDEQFF.